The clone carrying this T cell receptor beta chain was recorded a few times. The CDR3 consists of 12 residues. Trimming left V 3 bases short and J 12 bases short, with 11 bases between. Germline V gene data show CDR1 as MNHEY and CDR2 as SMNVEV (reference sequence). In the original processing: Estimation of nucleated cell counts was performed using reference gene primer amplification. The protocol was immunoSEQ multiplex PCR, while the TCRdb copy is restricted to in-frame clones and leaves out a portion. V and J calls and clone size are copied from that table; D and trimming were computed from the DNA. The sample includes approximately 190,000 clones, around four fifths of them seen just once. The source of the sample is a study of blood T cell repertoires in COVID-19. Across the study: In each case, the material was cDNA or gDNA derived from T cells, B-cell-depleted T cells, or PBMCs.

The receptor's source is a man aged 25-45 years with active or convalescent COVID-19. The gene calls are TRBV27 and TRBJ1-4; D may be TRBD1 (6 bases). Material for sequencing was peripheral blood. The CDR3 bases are TGTGCCAGCAGTTTCGACAGGCTGGAACTGTTTTTT. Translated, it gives CASSFDRLELFF.